The table lists the clone carrying this TCR beta chain with a few counts. Its specificity is unknown. J lost 3 bases, V lost 6 bases, and 6 bases had no gene match. The CDR3 length is 16 residues. Germline values: CDR1 ENHRY, CDR2 SYGVKD. The data were obtained in a study of T cells after yellow fever vaccination. Using its own MiXCR run on the 5' RACE reads, TCRdb lists one record per CDR3 protein. The sample includes 400,000 or so distinct CDR3 sequences, 11% seen only once; the top ten take roughly 18%. Study-level points and caveats: Post-booster samples contained most primary-vaccination clones (approximately 95% CD4, approximately 88% CD8).

This sequence joins TRBV10-3 and TRBJ2-5, with 14 bases lining up with TRBD2. The clonotype comes from a man aged 18 to 30 who received the YFV17D yellow fever vaccine. The sample here was PBMCs, taken on the day of the first yellow fever vaccination. The CDR3 spells CAISPWTSGGKETQYF. In nucleotides, the CDR3 is TGTGCCATCAGCCCCTGGACTAGCGGGGGGAAAGAGACCCAGTACTTC.